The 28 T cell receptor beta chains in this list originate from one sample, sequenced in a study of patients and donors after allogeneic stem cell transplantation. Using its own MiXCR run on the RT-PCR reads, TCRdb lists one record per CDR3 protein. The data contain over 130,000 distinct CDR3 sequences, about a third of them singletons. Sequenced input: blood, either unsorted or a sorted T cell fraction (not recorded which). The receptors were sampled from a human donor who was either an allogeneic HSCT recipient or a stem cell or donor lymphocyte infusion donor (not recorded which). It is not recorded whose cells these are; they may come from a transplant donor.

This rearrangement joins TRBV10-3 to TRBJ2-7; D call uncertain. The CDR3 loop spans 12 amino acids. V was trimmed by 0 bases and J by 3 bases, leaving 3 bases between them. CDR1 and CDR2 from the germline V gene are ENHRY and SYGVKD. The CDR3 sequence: CAISESGYEQYF. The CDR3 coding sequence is TGTGCCATCAGTGAGTCTGGCTACGAGCAGTACTTC.

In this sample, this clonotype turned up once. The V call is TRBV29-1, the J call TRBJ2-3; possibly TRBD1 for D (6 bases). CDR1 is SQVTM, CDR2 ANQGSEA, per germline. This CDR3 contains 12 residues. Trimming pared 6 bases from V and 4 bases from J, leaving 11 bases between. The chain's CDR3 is CSVRGGADTQYF. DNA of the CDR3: TGCAGCGTCAGGGGTGGCGCAGATACGCAGTATTTT.

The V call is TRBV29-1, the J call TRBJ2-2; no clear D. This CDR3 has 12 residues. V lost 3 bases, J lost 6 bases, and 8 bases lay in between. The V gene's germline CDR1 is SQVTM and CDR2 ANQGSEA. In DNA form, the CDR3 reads TGCAGCGTTGACGCTTCCCCCGGGGAGCTGTTTTTT. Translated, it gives CSVDASPGELFF.

This CDR3 is CASSISGTGNNEQFF. The CDR3 DNA follows: TGTGCCAGCAGCATCTCCGGGACAGGGAACAATGAGCAGTTCTTC. The genes are TRBV3-1 and TRBJ2-1; 9 bases map to TRBD1. This CDR3 contains 15 residues. From germline, CDR1 is LGHDT and CDR2 YNNKEL (reference sequence). V gave up 5 bases and J gave up 5 bases; unmatched junction bases: 7.

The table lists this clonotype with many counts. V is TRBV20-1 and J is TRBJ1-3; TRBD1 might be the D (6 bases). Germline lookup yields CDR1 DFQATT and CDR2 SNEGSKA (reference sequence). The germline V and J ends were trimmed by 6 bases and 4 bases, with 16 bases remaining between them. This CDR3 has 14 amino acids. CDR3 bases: TGCAGTGCGGACCCAGGGGATTACGGAAACACCATATATTTT. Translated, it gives CSADPGDYGNTIYF.

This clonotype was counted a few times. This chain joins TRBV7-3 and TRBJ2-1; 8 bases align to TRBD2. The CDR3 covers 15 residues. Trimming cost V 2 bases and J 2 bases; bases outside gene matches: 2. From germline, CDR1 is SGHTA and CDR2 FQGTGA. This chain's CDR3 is CASSLVSGAYNEQFF. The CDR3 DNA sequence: TGTGCCAGCAGCTTAGTTAGCGGGGCCTACAATGAGCAGTTCTTC.

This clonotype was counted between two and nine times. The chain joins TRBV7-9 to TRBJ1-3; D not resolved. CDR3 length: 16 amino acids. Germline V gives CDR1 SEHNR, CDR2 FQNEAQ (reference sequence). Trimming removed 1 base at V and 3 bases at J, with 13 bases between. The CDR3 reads CASSLGAREDGNTIYF. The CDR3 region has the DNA TGTGCCAGCAGCTTAGGAGCCCGGGAAGATGGAAACACCATATATTTT.

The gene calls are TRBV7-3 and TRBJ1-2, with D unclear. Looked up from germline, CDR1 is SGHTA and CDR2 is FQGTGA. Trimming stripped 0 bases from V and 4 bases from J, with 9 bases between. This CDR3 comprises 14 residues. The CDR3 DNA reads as TGTGCCAGCAGCTTAACGGGTGGAGCCTATGGCTACACCTTC. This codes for CASSLTGGAYGYTF.

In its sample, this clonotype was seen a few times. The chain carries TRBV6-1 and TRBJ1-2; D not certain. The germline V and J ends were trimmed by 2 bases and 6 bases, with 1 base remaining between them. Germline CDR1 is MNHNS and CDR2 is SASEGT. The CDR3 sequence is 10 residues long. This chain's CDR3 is CASSENGYTF. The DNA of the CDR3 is TGTGCCAGCAGTGAAAATGGCTACACCTTC.

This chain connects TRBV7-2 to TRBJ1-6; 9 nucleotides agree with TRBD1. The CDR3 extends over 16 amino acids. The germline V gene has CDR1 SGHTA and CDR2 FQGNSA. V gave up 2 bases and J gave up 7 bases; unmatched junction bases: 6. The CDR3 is CASSLRGTGLNSPLHF. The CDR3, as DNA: TGTGCCAGCAGCTTACGAGGGACAGGGTTGAATTCACCCCTCCACTTT.

CDR3 coding DNA: TGCGCCAGCAGCTTGGGAGGACCCGGTCAGCCCCAGCATTTT. Encoded protein: CASSLGGPGQPQHF. The V and J genes are TRBV5-1 and TRBJ1-5; no clear D gene. CDR1 is SGHRS and CDR2 is YFSETQ in the germline V gene. This CDR3 comprises 14 residues. V was trimmed by 0 bases and J by 6 bases, leaving 10 bases between them.

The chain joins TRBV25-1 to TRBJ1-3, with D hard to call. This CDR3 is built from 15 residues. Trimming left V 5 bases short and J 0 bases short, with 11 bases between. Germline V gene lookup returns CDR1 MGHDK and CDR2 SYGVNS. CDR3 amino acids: CASSQTGSSGNTIYF. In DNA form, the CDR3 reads TGTGCCAGCAGTCAAACGGGGTCCTCTGGAAACACCATATATTTT.

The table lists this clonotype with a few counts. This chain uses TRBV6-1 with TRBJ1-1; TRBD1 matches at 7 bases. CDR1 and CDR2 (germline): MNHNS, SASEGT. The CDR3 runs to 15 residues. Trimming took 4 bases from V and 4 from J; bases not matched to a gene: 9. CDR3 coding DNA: TGTGCCAGCAGTGCCCAAACAGGGGTGGGCACTGAAGCTTTCTTT. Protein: CASSAQTGVGTEAFF.

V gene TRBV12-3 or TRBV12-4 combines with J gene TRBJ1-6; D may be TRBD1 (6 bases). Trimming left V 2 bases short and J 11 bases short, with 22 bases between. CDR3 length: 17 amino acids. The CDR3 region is CASSLSGGGAFGTPLHF. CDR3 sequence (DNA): TGTGCCAGCAGTTTAAGCGGTGGGGGGGCGTTTGGGACACCCCTCCACTTT.

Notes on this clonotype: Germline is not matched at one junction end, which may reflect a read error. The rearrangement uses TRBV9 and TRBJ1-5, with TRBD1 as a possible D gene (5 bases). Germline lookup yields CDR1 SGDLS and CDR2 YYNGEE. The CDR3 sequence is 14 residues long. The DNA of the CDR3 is TGTGCCAGCAGCGTGGGGCAAAGCACTCAGCCCCAGCATTTT. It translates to CASSVGQSTQPQHF.

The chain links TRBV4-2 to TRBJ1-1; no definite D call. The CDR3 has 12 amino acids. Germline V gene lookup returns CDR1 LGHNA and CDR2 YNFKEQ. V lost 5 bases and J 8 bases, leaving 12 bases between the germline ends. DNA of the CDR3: TGTGCCAGCAGCATAAGCGAAGGCGAAGCTTTCTTT. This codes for CASSISEGEAFF.

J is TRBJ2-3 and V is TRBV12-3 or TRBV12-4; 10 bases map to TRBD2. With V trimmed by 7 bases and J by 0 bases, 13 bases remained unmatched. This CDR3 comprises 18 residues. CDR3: CASKTGLAGAFSTDTQYF. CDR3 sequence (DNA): TGTGCCAGCAAAACCGGGCTAGCGGGGGCATTTAGCACAGATACGCAGTATTTT.

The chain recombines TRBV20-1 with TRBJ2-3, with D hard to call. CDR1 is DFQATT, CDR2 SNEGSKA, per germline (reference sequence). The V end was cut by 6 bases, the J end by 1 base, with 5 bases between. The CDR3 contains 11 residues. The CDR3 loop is CSALGTDTQYF. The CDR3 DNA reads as TGCAGTGCACTTGGCACAGATACGCAGTATTTT.

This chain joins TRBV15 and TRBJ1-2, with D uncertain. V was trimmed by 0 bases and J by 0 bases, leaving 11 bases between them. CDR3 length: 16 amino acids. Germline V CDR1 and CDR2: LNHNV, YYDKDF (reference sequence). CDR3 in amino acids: CATSRDLGAANYGYTF. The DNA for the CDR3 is TGTGCCACCAGCAGAGATTTGGGAGCGGCTAACTATGGCTACACCTTC.

CDR3 nucleotide sequence: TGTGCCAGCAGCATGCCGGGACAGGGGAGCTATAATTCACCCCTCCACTTT. Translated: CASSMPGQGSYNSPLHF. The rearrangement joins TRBV6-6 to TRBJ1-6, with TRBD1 identical over 10 bases. In germline, CDR1 is MNHNY, CDR2 SVGAGI (reference sequence). This CDR3 has 17 amino acids. Unmatched junction bases numbered 8, after V lost 6 bases and J lost 3 bases.

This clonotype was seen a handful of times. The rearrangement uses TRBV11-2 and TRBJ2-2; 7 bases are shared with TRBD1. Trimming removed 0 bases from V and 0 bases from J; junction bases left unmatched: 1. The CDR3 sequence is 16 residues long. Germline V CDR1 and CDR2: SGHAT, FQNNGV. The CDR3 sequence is CASSLETGANTGELFF. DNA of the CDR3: TGTGCCAGCAGCTTAGAAACAGGGGCGAACACCGGGGAGCTGTTTTTT.

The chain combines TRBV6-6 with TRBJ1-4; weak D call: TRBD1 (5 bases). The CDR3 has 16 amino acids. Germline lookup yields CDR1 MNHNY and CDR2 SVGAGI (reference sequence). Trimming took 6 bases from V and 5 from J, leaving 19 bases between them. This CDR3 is CASSRVRARGNEKLFF. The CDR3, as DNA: TGTGCCAGCAGCCGTGTGCGCGCTAGGGGAAATGAAAAACTGTTTTTT.

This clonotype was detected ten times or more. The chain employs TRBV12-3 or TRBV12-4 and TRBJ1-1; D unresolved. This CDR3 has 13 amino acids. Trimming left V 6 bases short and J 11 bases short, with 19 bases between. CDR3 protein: CASSFRQDARAFF. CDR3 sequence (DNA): TGTGCCAGCAGCTTTCGCCAGGACGCTCGGGCTTTCTTT.

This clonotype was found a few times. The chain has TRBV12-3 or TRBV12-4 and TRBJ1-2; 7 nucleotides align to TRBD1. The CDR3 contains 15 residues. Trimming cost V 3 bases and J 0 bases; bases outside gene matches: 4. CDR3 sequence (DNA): TGTGCCAGCAGTTTCCCGGGACAGTCTAACTATGGCTACACCTTC. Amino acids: CASSFPGQSNYGYTF.

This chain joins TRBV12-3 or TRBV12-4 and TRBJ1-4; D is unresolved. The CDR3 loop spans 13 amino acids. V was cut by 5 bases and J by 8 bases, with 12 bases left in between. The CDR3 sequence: CASSRTPGEKLFF. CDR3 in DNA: TGTGCCAGCAGTCGAACCCCGGGGGAAAAACTGTTTTTT.

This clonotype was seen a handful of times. The CDR3 DNA reads as TGTGCCAGCTCACCTTTCTTCAACCGGGACAGGGCGAATGGCTACACCTTC. This encodes CASSPFFNRDRANGYTF. J is TRBJ1-2 and V is TRBV18, with TRBD1 matching 9 bases. This CDR3 is built from 17 residues. V lost 3 bases to trimming and J lost 6 bases; unmatched junction nucleotides: 14. Germline-derived CDR1 and CDR2 are KGHSH and LQKENI.

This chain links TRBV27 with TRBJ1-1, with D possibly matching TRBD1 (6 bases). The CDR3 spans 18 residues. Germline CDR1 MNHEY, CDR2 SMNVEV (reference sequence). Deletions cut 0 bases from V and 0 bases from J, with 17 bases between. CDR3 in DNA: TGTGCCAGCAGTTTATCGAATGGCAGGGGCCATTTGAACACTGAAGCTTTCTTT. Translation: CASSLSNGRGHLNTEAFF.

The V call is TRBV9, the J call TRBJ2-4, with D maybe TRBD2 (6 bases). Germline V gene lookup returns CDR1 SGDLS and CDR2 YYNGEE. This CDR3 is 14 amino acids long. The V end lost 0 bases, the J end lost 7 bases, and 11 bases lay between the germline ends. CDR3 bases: TGTGCCAGCAGCGTAGGGGCCGGAGGGAACATTCAGTACTTC. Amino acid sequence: CASSVGAGGNIQYF. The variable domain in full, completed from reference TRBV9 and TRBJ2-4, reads DSGVTQTPKHLITATGQRVTLRCSPRSGDLSVYWYQQSLDQGLQFLIQYYNGEERAKGNILERFSAQQFPDLHSELNLSSLELGDSALYFCASSVGAGGNIQYFGAGTRLSVL.